This T cell receptor beta chain was retrieved from a study of vaccination effects on CD4 cells after COVID-19. CDR3 length: 15 residues. Trimming took 5 bases from V and 7 from J; bases not matched to a gene: 13. From germline, CDR1 is SGHRS and CDR2 YFSETQ. In the case of this clone: What it binds is not known.

The ViraFEST assay expanded antigen-specific CD4+ T cells with viral peptide pools before sequencing. Once cultured for 10 days, the cells underwent separation to obtain CD4+ T cells. Two-dose BNT162b2 or mRNA-1273 vaccination was given to participants. Nobody among the vaccine recipients had prior SARS-CoV-2 infection (nucleocapsid antibodies were negative). Replacing half the medium with IL-2 medium was done on days 3 and 7. Only in-frame clones appear in the TCRdb table, and some are missing; sequencing was by immunoSEQ multiplex PCR. Found here are approximately 26,000 clones, 60% to 80% of them singletons; the top ten hold around 8.4%.

The gene calls are TRBV5-1 and TRBJ2-5, with 8 bases identical to TRBD2. Sequenced material: CD4+ T cells from PBMCs cultured with SARS-CoV-2 spike peptides, taken after COVID-19 vaccination. This TCR was recovered from a human donor who received a COVID-19 vaccine. DNA for the CDR3: TGCGCCAGCAGTCTCTCTAGCGGGCAGAGTTCGACCCAGTACTTC. Translation gives CASSLSSGQSSTQYF.